One and the same sample provided the 18 T cell receptor beta chains below, sequenced in a study of cytomegalovirus exposure and HLA in healthy donors. 13 Jbeta primers and 60 Vbeta primers were used for the PCR. The assay was immunoSEQ multiplex PCR, and TCRdb's table has in-frame clones only and misses some. Its table records 35,000 to 45,000 clones. Sequenced input: PBMCs. The receptors were gathered from a man between 25 and 39 years old in good health and CMV-seronegative.

Remarks on this clone: One end of the junction is discordant with germline, which a read error may explain. This chain joins TRBV7-8 and TRBJ1-5; TRBD1 might be the D (6 bases). The CDR3 has 16 amino acids. Germline V gene sequence: CDR1 SGHVS, CDR2 FQNEAQ. The CDR3 spells CASSLVSRGGNQHQHF. DNA for the CDR3: TGTGCCAGCAGCTTAGTGTCCAGGGGCGGCAATCAGCACCAGCATTTT.

The CDR3 region has the DNA TGCGCCAGCAGAACAATGAACACTGAAGCTTTCTTT. Translation: CASRTMNTEAFF. This chain connects TRBV10-2 to TRBJ1-1, with unresolved D. Germline CDR1 is WSHSY and CDR2 is SAAADI. The V gene lost 6 bases and the J gene lost 0 bases, with 5 bases spanning the gap. The CDR3 spans 12 residues.

The gene calls are TRBV19 and TRBJ1-4, with a weak D call TRBD1 (5 bases). The CDR3 has 14 residues. Germline loops: CDR1 LNHDA, CDR2 SQIVND (reference sequence). The V gene lost 3 bases and the J gene lost 5 bases, with 10 bases spanning the gap. CDR3 DNA: TGTGCCAGTAGTATTGGACGGGGGAATGAAAAACTGTTTTTT. It codes for CASSIGRGNEKLFF.

The CDR3 bases are TGTGCCAGCAGTTCCGGGGGACAGGGTGGGGAAAAACTGTTTTTT. Its protein product is CASSSGGQGGEKLFF. The V gene is TRBV7-6, the J gene TRBJ1-4, with 9 positions matching TRBD1. This CDR3 contains 15 residues. The germline gives CDR1 SGHVS, CDR2 FNYEAQ. V shed 6 bases and J 8 bases; nucleotides not matched to a gene: 10.

The chain employs TRBV5-4 and TRBJ2-2; 15 nucleotides line up with TRBD2. Germline CDR1 and CDR2: SGHNT and YYREEE (reference sequence). The CDR3 totals 16 residues. After removal of 4 bases from V and 5 bases from J, the junction contained 3 bases not matched to a gene. CDR3 residues: CASSGLAGGITGELFF. The CDR3 coding sequence is TGTGCCAGCAGCGGACTAGCGGGAGGGATAACCGGGGAGCTGTTTTTT.

This chain connects TRBV5-1 to TRBJ1-1; a weak D match, TRBD1 (5 bases). CDR3 length: 14 residues. Trimming shortened V by 7 bases and J by 1 base, and 14 bases separated the two germline ends. The V gene's germline CDR1 is SGHRS and CDR2 YFSETQ. DNA of the CDR3: TGCGCCAGCGTCAGCGGGGGAGGGAACACTGAAGCTTTCTTT. Translated, it gives CASVSGGGNTEAFF.

The chain recombines TRBV7-2 with TRBJ1-1; D gene unclear. Germline V gives CDR1 SGHTA, CDR2 FQGNSA. V was cut by 2 bases and J by 4 bases, with 11 bases left in between. The CDR3 has 14 amino acids. The DNA for the CDR3 is TGTGCCAGCAGCTTATTCCCGGAGGGCACTGAAGCTTTCTTT. This sequence encodes CASSLFPEGTEAFF.

V usage is TRBV27 and J usage is TRBJ2-7; D is possibly TRBD1 (6 bases). V was clipped by 5 bases and J by 5 bases, with 13 bases between them. Looked up from germline, CDR1 is MNHEY and CDR2 is SMNVEV (reference sequence). The CDR3 is 13 residues long. This chain's CDR3 is CASSPGGGDEQYF. The CDR3 bases are TGTGCCAGCAGTCCAGGTGGGGGCGACGAGCAGTACTTC.

V gene TRBV5-6 combines with J gene TRBJ2-3; 8 nucleotides line up with TRBD2. From germline, CDR1 is SGHDT and CDR2 YYEEEE. The CDR3 loop spans 16 amino acids. Germline trimming cut 1 base from V and 0 bases from J; bases unmatched to any gene: 4. For the CDR3, the DNA is TGTGCCAGCAGCTTGTTGCGGGGGGCTAGCACAGATACGCAGTATTTT. This translates into CASSLLRGASTDTQYF. The entire variable domain, with the rest obtained from reference TRBV5-6 and TRBJ2-3, is as follows: DAGVTQSPTHLIKTRGQQVTLRCSPKSGHDTVSWYQQALGQGPQFIFQYYEEEERQRGNFPDRFSGHQFPNYSSELNVNALLLGDSALYLCASSLLRGASTDTQYFGPGTRLTVL.

The chain uses TRBV4-3 and TRBJ1-4; no firm D call. This CDR3 has 15 amino acids. The germline V gene encodes CDR1 LGHNA and CDR2 YSLEER. The V and J ends lost 2 bases and 11 bases respectively, with 18 bases between them. The CDR3 DNA reads TGCGCCAGCAGCCAATTTCGTGGAGGATCGGAGAAACTGTTTTTT. This encodes CASSQFRGGSEKLFF.

The chain has TRBV9 and TRBJ1-1; D is perhaps TRBD1 (5 bases). Trimming took 3 bases from V and 0 from J, leaving 9 bases between them. Per the germline V gene, CDR1 is SGDLS and CDR2 is YYNGEE. The CDR3 spans 14 residues. The CDR3 region has the DNA TGTGCCAGCAGCGCATGGACATTGAACACTGAAGCTTTCTTT. Amino acids: CASSAWTLNTEAFF.

The CDR3 reads CASSLGDSIETQYF. The CDR3 DNA follows: TGTGCCAGCAGCTTAGGGGACAGCATAGAGACCCAGTACTTC. The chain joins TRBV7-9 to TRBJ2-5; 7 bases align to TRBD1. Germline CDR1 SEHNR, CDR2 FQNEAQ (reference sequence). The CDR3 consists of 14 residues. V dropped 1 base and J dropped 4; count of bases not matched to a gene: 3.

This chain connects TRBV30 to TRBJ2-7, with D possibly TRBD2 on 5 matching bases. The CDR3 consists of 11 residues. V lost 1 base and J lost 5, with 6 bases in between. Germline V lookup: CDR1 GTSNPN, CDR2 SVGIG (reference sequence). CDR3 in DNA: TGTGCCTGGAGTGCGGGAAACGAGCAGTACTTC. Protein sequence: CAWSAGNEQYF.

The V gene is TRBV18, the J gene TRBJ1-3; TRBD1 matches 8 bases. CDR3 length: 14 residues. J was trimmed by 3 bases and V by 5 bases; bases with no gene match: 3. Germline V gives CDR1 KGHSH, CDR2 LQKENI. CDR3 coding DNA: TGTGCCAGCTCAGGACAGGGACATGGAAACACCATATATTTT. This sequence encodes CASSGQGHGNTIYF.

The rearrangement uses TRBV9 and TRBJ2-5; D remains unclear. Matching the DNA end better, TRBJ2-7 makes the J call doubtful. From germline, CDR1 is SGDLS and CDR2 YYNGEE. The CDR3 runs 11 residues. In DNA form, the CDR3 reads TGTGCCAGCAGCGTAAGCGACGAGCAGTACTTC. It encodes CASSVSDEQYF.

V usage is TRBV6-1 and J usage is TRBJ2-7; D possibly corresponds to TRBD2 (5 bases). The germline gives CDR1 MNHNS, CDR2 SASEGT. Trimming left V 4 bases short and J 0 bases short, with 10 bases between. This CDR3 is built from 14 residues. The CDR3 here is CASSGSGLSYEQYF. The CDR3, as DNA: TGTGCCAGCAGTGGGAGCGGCCTCTCCTACGAGCAGTACTTC.

For the CDR3, the DNA is TGTGCCAGCAGCCAAGAAACAGGGGCTTCACCCCTCCACTTT. Residues: CASSQETGASPLHF. The chain joins TRBV14 to TRBJ1-6, with TRBD1 identical over 7 bases. Germline CDR1 and CDR2: SGHDN and FVKESK. V shed 0 bases and J 9 bases; nucleotides not matched to a gene: 2. The CDR3 is 14 amino acids.

The chain uses TRBV7-3 and TRBJ1-1; 7 bases align to TRBD1. The CDR3 loop spans 14 amino acids. CDR1 and CDR2 (germline): SGHTA, FQGTGA. Trimming took 5 bases from V and 2 from J; bases not matched to a gene: 5. In DNA, the CDR3 is TGTGCCAGCAGCGGAAGGGACAGTAACACTGAAGCTTTCTTT. Its translation: CASSGRDSNTEAFF.